These 27 T cell receptor beta chains share one sample of origin, sequenced in a study of cytomegalovirus exposure and HLA in healthy donors. Primers for the PCR totalled 60 Vbeta and 13 Jbeta. Assay: immunoSEQ multiplex PCR; the TCRdb copy retains only in-frame clones and omits some. The sample holds roughly 42,000 clones. The sequencing input was PBMCs. The receptors were sampled from a man aged 25 to 40 in good health and CMV-seronegative.

V is TRBV7-2 and J is TRBJ2-5, with D maybe TRBD2 (6 bases). V gave up 1 base and J gave up 4 bases, with 10 bases separating them. The CDR3 contains 14 residues. Germline V gene lookup returns CDR1 SGHTA and CDR2 FQGNSA. DNA of the CDR3: TGTGCCAGCAGCTTAGGCGGGGCCCGAGAGACCCAGTACTTC. Protein sequence: CASSLGGARETQYF.

The chain links TRBV18 to TRBJ2-7, with 8 bases lining up with TRBD2. Germline CDR1 is KGHSH and CDR2 is LQKENI. With 5 bases clipped from V and 5 bases from J, the junction kept 5 bases outside the gene matches. This CDR3 comprises 13 residues. This CDR3 reads CASSDQRENEQYF. CDR3 DNA: TGTGCCAGCTCAGATCAGCGGGAGAACGAGCAGTACTTC.

The chain carries TRBV19 and TRBJ1-5, with D tentatively TRBD1 (5 bases). The CDR3 is made up of 15 amino acids. V lost 3 bases to trimming and J lost 4 bases, with 13 bases between them. Germline values: CDR1 LNHDA, CDR2 SQIVND (reference sequence). CDR3 residues: CASSIRRAQNQPQHF. In DNA, the CDR3 is TGTGCCAGTAGTATTCGCAGGGCGCAGAATCAGCCCCAGCATTTT. The full variable domain, completed using reference TRBV19 and TRBJ1-5, is DGGITQSPKYLFRKEGQNVTLSCEQNLNHDAMYWYRQDPGQGLRLIYYSQIVNDFQKGDIAEGYSVSREKKESFPLTVTSAQKNPTAFYLCASSIRRAQNQPQHFGDGTRLSIL.

Of note for this clone: At one of its ends the junction is not consistent with the germline gene, which may arise from a read error. The chain combines TRBV30 with TRBJ2-4; TRBD2 matches at 9 bases. The length of the CDR3 is 16 residues. Germline V CDR1 and CDR2: GTSNPN, SVGIG (reference sequence). The CDR3 spells CAWSVMGGRARNIQYF. The CDR3, as DNA: TGTGCCTGGAGTGTAATGGGCGGGAGGGCCAGAAACATTCAGTACTTC.

J is TRBJ2-7 and V is TRBV5-1; 7 nucleotides match TRBD1. CDR1 SGHRS and CDR2 YFSETQ come from the germline V gene. The CDR3 is 15 residues long. V was pared by 3 bases and J by 0 bases, with 6 bases of the junction left unmatched. CDR3 residues: CASSSGQGVSYEQYF. For the CDR3, the DNA is TGCGCCAGCAGCTCCGGGCAGGGGGTCTCCTACGAGCAGTACTTC.

The chain has TRBV7-8 and TRBJ1-4; D is possibly TRBD1 (6 bases). Deletions cut 5 bases from V and 5 bases from J, with 12 bases between. This CDR3 has 14 residues. Looked up from germline, CDR1 is SGHVS and CDR2 is FQNEAQ. CDR3 region: CASSNRDINEKLFF. The CDR3 nucleotides read TGTGCCAGCAGCAACCGGGACATCAATGAAAAACTGTTTTTT.

The chain recombines TRBV7-9 with TRBJ1-2; maybe TRBD1 (6 bases). Germline lookup yields CDR1 SEHNR and CDR2 FQNEAQ (reference sequence). The V end lost 5 bases, the J end lost 0 bases, and 10 bases lay between the germline ends. The CDR3 spans 14 residues. Here the CDR3 reads CASSREGANYGYTF. For the CDR3, the DNA is TGTGCCAGCAGCCGAGAGGGGGCTAACTATGGCTACACCTTC.

V usage is TRBV6-5 and J usage is TRBJ1-6; D is unresolved. V lost 0 bases and J 7 bases, leaving 4 bases between the germline ends. The germline V gene encodes CDR1 MNHEY and CDR2 SVGAGI. This CDR3 contains 13 residues. CDR3 region: CASSYSTNSPLHF. DNA for the CDR3: TGTGCCAGCAGTTACTCGACAAATTCACCCCTCCACTTT.

The V gene is TRBV19, the J gene TRBJ1-1, with D perhaps TRBD1 (6 bases). This CDR3 has 14 residues. CDR1 and CDR2 from the germline V gene are LNHDA and SQIVND (reference sequence). With 3 bases removed from V and 4 bases from J, the gap between germline ends came to 12 bases. CDR3 loop: CASSMRAGVTEAFF. The CDR3 DNA sequence: TGTGCCAGTAGTATGAGGGCAGGGGTCACTGAAGCTTTCTTT.

This chain connects TRBV9 to TRBJ1-1, with D tentatively TRBD1 (5 bases). In germline, CDR1 is SGDLS, CDR2 YYNGEE. The CDR3 is 13 residues long. Trimming pared 4 bases from V and 7 bases from J, leaving 14 bases between. This CDR3 reads CASSPDSAGEAFF. CDR3 in DNA: TGTGCCAGCAGCCCAGACAGTGCTGGTGAAGCTTTCTTT.

The V call is TRBV30, the J call TRBJ1-2, with TRBD1 identical over 7 bases. After removal of 3 bases from V and 4 bases from J, the junction contained 5 bases not matched to a gene. The CDR3 loop spans 13 amino acids. Per the germline V gene, CDR1 is GTSNPN and CDR2 is SVGIG (reference sequence). The CDR3 sequence: CAWRRDRPYGYTF. CDR3 in DNA: TGTGCCTGGAGGAGGGACAGACCCTATGGCTACACCTTC.

The chain uses TRBV11-2 and TRBJ2-7; 8 positions agree with TRBD1. Germline loops: CDR1 SGHAT, CDR2 FQNNGV. The CDR3 is made up of 18 amino acids. After removal of 5 bases from V and 3 bases from J, the junction contained 18 bases not matched to a gene. This CDR3 reads CASSPLNRGRGQGYEQYF. The DNA of the CDR3 is TGTGCCAGCAGCCCCCTTAATCGGGGCAGGGGGCAAGGCTACGAGCAGTACTTC.

The V and J genes are TRBV2 and TRBJ2-5; D unclear. Germline-derived CDR1 and CDR2 are SNHLY and FYNNEI. The CDR3 length is 14 residues. Deletions cut 4 bases from V and 0 bases from J, with 9 bases between. CDR3 DNA: TGTGCCAGCAGTGTAGAGGTGTACCAAGAGACCCAGTACTTC. Its translation is CASSVEVYQETQYF.

The V call is TRBV6-1, the J call TRBJ1-1; D is uncertain. V dropped 1 base and J dropped 10 bases, with 4 bases sitting between them. The CDR3 is made up of 10 amino acids. The germline gives CDR1 MNHNS, CDR2 SASEGT. The DNA for the CDR3 is TGTGCCAGCAGTGAAGAGAGAGCTTTCTTT. This translates into CASSEERAFF.

V is TRBV4-3 and J is TRBJ1-5; no clear D gene. The CDR3 consists of 16 residues. Germline V gene sequence: CDR1 LGHNA, CDR2 YSLEER. V was pared by 5 bases and J by 1 base, with 15 bases between. DNA for the CDR3: TGCGCCAGCAGCTCAGAGTTATGGAGGAGCAATCAGCCCCAGCATTTT. Translation gives CASSSELWRSNQPQHF.

This chain connects TRBV4-2 to TRBJ2-7; 7 positions agree with TRBD1. The J segment lost 1 base and the V segment lost 2 bases, leaving 5 bases of the junction unmatched. Germline CDR1 is LGHNA and CDR2 is YNFKEQ. The CDR3 sequence is 15 residues long. The CDR3 loop is CASSQTGQLSYEQYF. CDR3 bases: TGTGCCAGCAGCCAAACGGGACAGTTATCCTACGAGCAGTACTTC.

The CDR3: CASSLPGGFQPQHF. CDR3 DNA: TGTGCCAGTAGTCTGCCAGGGGGTTTTCAGCCCCAGCATTTT. The V and J genes are TRBV19 and TRBJ1-5; 7 bases agree with TRBD1. Trimming removed 5 bases from V and 6 bases from J; junction bases left unmatched: 7. CDR1 is LNHDA and CDR2 is SQIVND in the germline V gene (reference sequence). CDR3 size: 14 residues.

The chain is built from TRBV14 and TRBJ1-6; possibly TRBD1 for D (5 bases). CDR1 and CDR2 (germline): SGHDN, FVKESK. Trimming removed 1 base at V and 8 bases at J, with 12 bases between. The CDR3 loop spans 15 amino acids. In DNA, the CDR3 is TGTGCCAGCAGCCAAGCCGGGGGAAGGGATTCACCCCTCCACTTT. As protein: CASSQAGGRDSPLHF. Supplemented by reference TRBV14 and TRBJ1-6, the full variable domain reads EAGVTQFPSHSVIEKGQTVTLRCDPISGHDNLYWYRRVMGKEIKFLLHFVKESKQDESGMPNNRFLAERTGGTYSTLKVQPAELEDSGVYFCASSQAGGRDSPLHFGNGTRLTVT.

The chain uses TRBV19 and TRBJ1-2; D is unresolved. Per the germline V gene, CDR1 is LNHDA and CDR2 is SQIVND (reference sequence). The CDR3 has 15 amino acids. V shed 5 bases and J shed 4 bases, with 17 bases lying between them. The CDR3 DNA follows: TGTGCCAGTAGTCCGGTCCGAGTTTCCGTCTATGGCTACACCTTC. Translated, it gives CASSPVRVSVYGYTF. The complete variable domain, with remaining parts taken from reference TRBV19 and TRBJ1-2, reads DGGITQSPKYLFRKEGQNVTLSCEQNLNHDAMYWYRQDPGQGLRLIYYSQIVNDFQKGDIAEGYSVSREKKESFPLTVTSAQKNPTAFYLCASSPVRVSVYGYTFGSGTRLTVV.

J is TRBJ2-3 and V is TRBV4-1; 8 bases are a match to TRBD2. V lost 4 bases to trimming and J lost 0 bases; unmatched junction nucleotides: 3. Germline V gene data show CDR1 as MGHRA and CDR2 as YSYEKL. There are 15 residues in the CDR3. CDR3 coding DNA: TGCGCCAGCAGCCCCTCTAGCGGGAGCACAGATACGCAGTATTTT. Protein sequence: CASSPSSGSTDTQYF.

The J gene is TRBJ2-1, the V gene TRBV29-1; D not certain. Deletions cut 3 bases from V and 6 bases from J, with 9 bases between. Germline V gives CDR1 SQVTM, CDR2 ANQGSEA. This CDR3 has 12 amino acids. This chain's CDR3 is CSVDTESNEQFF. DNA for the CDR3: TGCAGCGTTGACACAGAGTCCAATGAGCAGTTCTTC.

Comment on this clone: A read error may account for a junction end that differs from germline. This sequence joins TRBV30 and TRBJ1-1; 10 bases match TRBD1. Germline values: CDR1 GTSNPN, CDR2 SVGIG (reference sequence). The CDR3 has 14 amino acids. The CDR3 DNA sequence: TGTGCCTGGAGTGTCCGAGGACAGGGGGATGAAGATTTCTTT. This gives the protein CAWSVRGQGDEDFF. Supplemented by reference TRBV30 and TRBJ1-1, the full variable domain reads SQTIHQWPATLVQPVGSPLSLECTVEGTSNPNLYWYRQAAGRGLQLLFYSVGIGQISSEVPQNLSASRPQDRQFILSSKKLLLSDSGFYLCAWSVRGQGDEDFFGQGTRLTVV.

V usage is TRBV6-1 and J usage is TRBJ2-5, with D tentatively TRBD1 (6 bases). With the DNA end fitting TRBJ2-7 better, the J assignment may be wrong. CDR3 length equals 11 residues. Looked up from germline, CDR1 is MNHNS and CDR2 is SASEGT. CDR3 amino acids: CASRDSYEQYF. The CDR3, as DNA: TGTGCCAGCAGGGACAGCTACGAGCAGTACTTC.

The rearrangement joins TRBV4-2 to TRBJ2-7, with D hard to call. CDR1 LGHNA and CDR2 YNFKEQ come from the germline V gene. The CDR3 length is 13 residues. The germline V and J ends were trimmed by 0 bases and 5 bases, with 8 bases remaining between them. The CDR3, as DNA: TGTGCCAGCAGCCAAGAGGCTAGAGACGAGCAGTACTTC. Translation gives CASSQEARDEQYF.

The chain carries TRBV7-9 and TRBJ2-1; TRBD2 matches at 12 bases. Germline V gene sequence: CDR1 SEHNR, CDR2 FQNEAQ (reference sequence). Trimming at V came to 5 bases and at J to 9 bases, leaving 11 bases not matched to a gene. There are 16 residues in the CDR3. For the CDR3, the DNA is TGTGCCAGCAGCCGTCAGCTAGCGGGAGGGCCGAGTGAGCAGTTCTTC. Protein product: CASSRQLAGGPSEQFF.

This rearrangement joins TRBV30 to TRBJ1-6; D not resolved. The germline V gene encodes CDR1 GTSNPN and CDR2 SVGIG (reference sequence). Trimming left V 2 bases short and J 7 bases short, with 6 bases between. CDR3 size: 12 residues. CDR3 in amino acids: CAWSTENSPLHF. The CDR3 DNA follows: TGTGCCTGGAGTACGGAGAATTCACCCCTCCACTTT.

This chain links TRBV6-4 with TRBJ1-1; D might be TRBD1 (5 bases). With 5 bases removed from V and 9 bases from J, the gap between germline ends came to 19 bases. Per germline, CDR1 MRHNA and CDR2 SNTAGT. The length of the CDR3 is 14 residues. Here the CDR3 DNA reads TGTGCCAGCAGTACCTCCTCGGGGGGAAGGAAAGCTTTCTTT. It translates to CASSTSSGGRKAFF.